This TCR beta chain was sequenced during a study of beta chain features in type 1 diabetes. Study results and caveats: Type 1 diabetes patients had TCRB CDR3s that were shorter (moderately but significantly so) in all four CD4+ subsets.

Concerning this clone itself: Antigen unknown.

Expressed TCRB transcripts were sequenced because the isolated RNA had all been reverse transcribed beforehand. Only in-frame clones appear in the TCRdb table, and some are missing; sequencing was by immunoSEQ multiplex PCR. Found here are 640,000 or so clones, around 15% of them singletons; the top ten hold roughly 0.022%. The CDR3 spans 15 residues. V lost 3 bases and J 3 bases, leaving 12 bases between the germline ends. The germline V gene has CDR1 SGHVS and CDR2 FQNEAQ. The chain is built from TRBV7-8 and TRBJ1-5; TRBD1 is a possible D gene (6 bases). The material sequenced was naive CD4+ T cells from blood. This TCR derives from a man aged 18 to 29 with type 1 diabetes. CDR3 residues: CASSLVGGNNQPQHF. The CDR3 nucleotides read TGTGCCAGCAGCTTGGTAGGGGGTAACAATCAGCCCCAGCATTTT.